Given below is one T cell receptor (beta chain) in context. Method: immunoSEQ multiplex PCR; TCRdb's copy keeps in-frame clones and lacks some. The sample carries roughly 350,000 clones, roughly 86% recorded once. The record originates from a study of blood T cell repertoires in COVID-19. The CDR3 is made up of 17 amino acids. V shed 0 bases and J shed 2 bases, with 15 bases lying between them. Per the germline V gene, CDR1 is LGHNA and CDR2 is YSLEER. This chain connects TRBV4-3 to TRBJ2-3; D is perhaps TRBD1 (5 bases). This sequence originates from a woman in her 30s with COVID-19, enrolled during active disease. The sequencing input was peripheral blood. CDR3 loop: CASSQDWGAATTDTQYF. The CDR3 DNA is TGCGCCAGCAGCCAAGATTGGGGCGCGGCAACCACAGATACGCAGTATTTT.